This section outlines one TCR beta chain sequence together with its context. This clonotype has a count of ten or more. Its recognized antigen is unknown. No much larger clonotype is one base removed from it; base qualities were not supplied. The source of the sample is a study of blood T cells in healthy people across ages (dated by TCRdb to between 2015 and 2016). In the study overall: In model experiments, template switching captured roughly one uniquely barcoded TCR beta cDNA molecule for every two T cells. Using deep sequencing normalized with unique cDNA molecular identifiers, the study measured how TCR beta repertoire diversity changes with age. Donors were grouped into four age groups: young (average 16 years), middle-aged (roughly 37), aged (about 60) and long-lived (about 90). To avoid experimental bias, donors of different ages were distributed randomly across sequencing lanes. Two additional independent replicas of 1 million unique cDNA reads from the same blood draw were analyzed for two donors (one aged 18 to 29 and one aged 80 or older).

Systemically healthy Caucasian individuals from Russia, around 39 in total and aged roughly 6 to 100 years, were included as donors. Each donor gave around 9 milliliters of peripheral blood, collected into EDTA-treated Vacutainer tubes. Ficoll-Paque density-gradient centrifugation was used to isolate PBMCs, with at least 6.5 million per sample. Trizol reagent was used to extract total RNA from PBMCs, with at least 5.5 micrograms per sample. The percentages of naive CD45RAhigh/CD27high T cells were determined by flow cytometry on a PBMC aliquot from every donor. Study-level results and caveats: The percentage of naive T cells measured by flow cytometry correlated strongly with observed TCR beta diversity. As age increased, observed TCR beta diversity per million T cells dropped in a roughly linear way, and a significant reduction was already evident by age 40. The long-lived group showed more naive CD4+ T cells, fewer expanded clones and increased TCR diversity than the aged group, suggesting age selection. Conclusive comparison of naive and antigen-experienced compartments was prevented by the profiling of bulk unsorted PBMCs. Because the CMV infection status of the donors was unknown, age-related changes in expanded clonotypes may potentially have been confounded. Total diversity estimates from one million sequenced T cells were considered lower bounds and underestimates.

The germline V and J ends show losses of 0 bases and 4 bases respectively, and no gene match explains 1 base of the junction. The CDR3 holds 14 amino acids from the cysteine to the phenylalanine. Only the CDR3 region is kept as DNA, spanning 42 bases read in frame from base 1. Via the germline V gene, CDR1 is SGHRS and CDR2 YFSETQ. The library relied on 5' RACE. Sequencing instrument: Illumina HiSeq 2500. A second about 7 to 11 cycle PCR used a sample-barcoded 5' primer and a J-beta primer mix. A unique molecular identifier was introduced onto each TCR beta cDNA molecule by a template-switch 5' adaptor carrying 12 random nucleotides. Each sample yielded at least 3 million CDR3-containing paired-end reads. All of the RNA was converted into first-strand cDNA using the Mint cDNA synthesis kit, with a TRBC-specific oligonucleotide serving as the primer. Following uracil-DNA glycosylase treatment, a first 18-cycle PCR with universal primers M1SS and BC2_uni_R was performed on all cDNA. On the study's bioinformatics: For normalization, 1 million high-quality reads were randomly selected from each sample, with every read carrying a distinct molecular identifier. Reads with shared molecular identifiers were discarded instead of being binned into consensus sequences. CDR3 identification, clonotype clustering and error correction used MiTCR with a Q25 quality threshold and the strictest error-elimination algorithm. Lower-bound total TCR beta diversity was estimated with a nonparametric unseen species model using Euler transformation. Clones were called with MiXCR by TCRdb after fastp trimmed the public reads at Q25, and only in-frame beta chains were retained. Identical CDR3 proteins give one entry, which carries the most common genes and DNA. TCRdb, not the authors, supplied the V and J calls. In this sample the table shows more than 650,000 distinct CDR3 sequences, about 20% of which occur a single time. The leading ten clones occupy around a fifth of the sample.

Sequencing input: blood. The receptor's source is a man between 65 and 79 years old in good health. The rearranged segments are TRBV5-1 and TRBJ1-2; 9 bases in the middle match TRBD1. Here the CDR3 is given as CASSLGDRAYGYTF. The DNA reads TGCGCCAGCAGCTTGGGGGACAGGGCCTATGGCTACACCTTC.